These 25 T cell receptor beta chains came from one sample sequenced in a study of blood T cell repertoires in COVID-19. Assay: immunoSEQ multiplex PCR; the TCRdb copy retains only in-frame clones and omits some. The sample holds 410,000 or so clones, 70% to 90% seen once. The specimen sequenced was peripheral blood. All receptors come from a woman in her twenties or thirties with active or convalescent COVID-19.

The chain uses TRBV28 and TRBJ1-2, with 7 bases lining up with TRBD1. CDR1 is MDHEN, CDR2 SYDVKM, per germline. V shed 6 bases and J 2 bases; nucleotides not matched to a gene: 9. This CDR3 has 15 residues. In DNA, the CDR3 is TGTGCCAGCAGCCCGGCCGGGACAGTAAACTATGGCTACACCTTC. This translates into CASSPAGTVNYGYTF.

J is TRBJ1-1 and V is TRBV3-1 (or the pseudogene TRBV3-2); D is uncertain. This CDR3 region has 15 residues. Germline lookup yields CDR1 LGHDT and CDR2 YNNKEL (reference sequence). The V gene lost 1 base and the J gene lost 10 bases, with 19 bases spanning the gap. CDR3 bases: TGTGCCAGCAGCCAAGGCTCCCTCAGTGGAGTTGGAGCTTTCTTT. Translation gives CASSQGSLSGVGAFF.

The chain recombines TRBV6-5 with TRBJ2-2, with D perhaps TRBD1 (6 bases). Per the germline V gene, CDR1 is MNHEY and CDR2 is SVGAGI. The CDR3 runs 16 residues. V was cut by 2 bases and J by 2 bases, with 12 bases left in between. The CDR3 DNA sequence: TGTGCCAGCAGTTACGTCACTGGGGGCAACACCGGGGAGCTGTTTTTT. It specifies CASSYVTGGNTGELFF.

The chain is built from TRBV6-2 or TRBV6-3 and TRBJ2-7, with 7 bases matching TRBD2. This CDR3 spans 16 amino acids. V was clipped by 2 bases and J by 2 bases; unmatched bases: 9. Germline loops: CDR1 MNHEY, CDR2 SVGEGT. The CDR3 bases are TGTGCCAGCAGTTACCGAACAGCGGGAAACCCCTACGAGCAGTACTTC. Its protein is CASSYRTAGNPYEQYF.

Only a few counts were recorded for this clone. This chain joins TRBV5-1 and TRBJ2-1, with 8 bases aligning to TRBD2. Germline V gene data show CDR1 as SGHRS and CDR2 as YFSETQ. V lost 0 bases and J lost 8; bases outside the gene matches: 7. This CDR3 is built from 15 residues. CDR3 in amino acids: CASSLGGLDSDEQFF. The CDR3 region has the DNA TGCGCCAGCAGCTTGGGGGGACTAGATAGTGATGAGCAGTTCTTC. The full variable domain, in which reference TRBV5-1 and TRBJ2-1 provide the parts outside the CDR3, is KAGVTQTPRYLIKTRGQQVTLSCSPISGHRSVSWYQQTPGQGLQFLFEYFSETQRNKGNFPGRFSGRQFSNSRSEMNVSTLELGDSALYLCASSLGGLDSDEQFFGPGTRLTVL.

The chain uses TRBV7-8 and TRBJ2-7; 7 nucleotides agree with TRBD2. Trimming cost V 4 bases and J 1 base; bases outside gene matches: 10. CDR1 and CDR2 (germline): SGHVS, FQNEAQ. The length of the CDR3 is 16 residues. Written as DNA, the CDR3 is TGTGCCAGCAGCTCCGTGGGACTACCCGAATCCTACGAGCAGTACTTC. Protein product: CASSSVGLPESYEQYF.

This chain's CDR3 is CASSFVQGNTEAFF. The CDR3 region has the DNA TGTGCCAGCAGCTTTGTTCAGGGGAACACTGAAGCTTTCTTT. V and J are TRBV7-6 and TRBJ1-1; weak D call: TRBD1 (5 bases). Trimming took off 3 bases at V and 1 base at J, with 9 bases between the two ends. Germline assignment: CDR1 SGHVS and CDR2 FNYEAQ. The CDR3 runs to 14 residues.

The V call is TRBV7-9, the J call TRBJ2-1; TRBD1 matches at 9 bases. This CDR3 region has 15 residues. CDR1 is SEHNR and CDR2 is FQNEAQ in the germline V gene (reference sequence). V lost 1 base to trimming and J lost 6 bases; unmatched junction nucleotides: 4. The CDR3 sequence is CASSLGQGERNEQFF. The CDR3 DNA reads TGTGCCAGCAGCTTAGGACAGGGGGAACGCAATGAGCAGTTCTTC.

The rearrangement joins TRBV19 to TRBJ1-1; perhaps TRBD1 as D (6 bases). This CDR3 region has 15 residues. CDR1 LNHDA and CDR2 SQIVND come from the germline V gene (reference sequence). V gave up 5 bases and J gave up 1 base, with 14 bases separating them. This CDR3 is CASSADRTANTEAFF. In DNA, the CDR3 is TGTGCCAGTAGTGCAGATAGGACAGCGAACACTGAAGCTTTCTTT.

Worth noting for this clone: One end of the junction fails to match germline, which may point to a read error. The chain's CDR3 is CSVLGRDGYTF. Here the CDR3 DNA reads TGCAGCGTTTTGGGCCGGGATGGGTACACCTTC. V gene TRBV29-1 combines with J gene TRBJ1-2; D is unresolved. CDR3 length: 11 amino acids. In germline, CDR1 is SQVTM, CDR2 ANQGSEA.

CDR3 region: CASSQRGARGNEKLFF. The CDR3 nucleotides are TGTGCCAGCAGCCAACGGGGGGCGCGAGGTAATGAAAAACTGTTTTTT. This rearrangement joins TRBV3-1 (or the pseudogene TRBV3-2) to TRBJ1-4; tentatively, D is TRBD1 (6 bases). The germline V gene encodes CDR1 LGHDT and CDR2 YNNKEL (reference sequence). Trimming shortened V by 2 bases and J by 4 bases, and 14 bases separated the two germline ends. CDR3 length equals 16 residues.

The chain combines TRBV18 with TRBJ1-1, with a tentative D call TRBD1 (6 bases). The CDR3 length is 15 residues. The V gene lost 5 bases and the J gene lost 1 base, with 14 bases spanning the gap. Germline V CDR1 and CDR2: KGHSH, LQKENI. The CDR3 bases are TGTGCCAGCTCAGGGATGTCGGGACAGAACACTGAAGCTTTCTTT. As protein: CASSGMSGQNTEAFF. The full variable domain, rest sourced from reference TRBV18 and TRBJ1-1, is NAGVMQNPRHLVRRRGQEARLRCSPMKGHSHVYWYRQLPEEGLKFMVYLQKENIIDESGMPKERFSAEFPKEGPSILRIQQVVRGDSAAYFCASSGMSGQNTEAFFGQGTRLTVV.

The rearrangement links TRBV15 to TRBJ1-5, with a tentative D call TRBD1 (6 bases). CDR1 and CDR2 from the germline V gene are LNHNV and YYDKDF (reference sequence). Between the trimmed V and J ends, which lost 0 bases and 2 bases, there was a span of 8 bases. The CDR3 covers 15 residues. The CDR3 is CATSRDKGGNQPQHF. CDR3 sequence (DNA): TGTGCCACCAGCAGAGATAAGGGGGGCAATCAGCCCCAGCATTTT.

The DNA for the CDR3 is TGTGCCTGGAGTTATGACTCCGGCACTGAAGCTTTCTTT. Residues: CAWSYDSGTEAFF. This chain connects TRBV30 to TRBJ1-1; D is unclear. Trimming pared 2 bases from V and 4 bases from J, leaving 11 bases between. In germline, CDR1 is GTSNPN, CDR2 SVGIG (reference sequence). The CDR3 runs to 13 residues.

Only a few counts were recorded for this clone. DNA for the CDR3: TGTGCCAGCACCGGGGGGACAGGCTCTAATTCACCCCTCCACTTT. Its translation: CASTGGTGSNSPLHF. This chain uses TRBV6-5 with TRBJ1-6; the match to TRBD1 covers 8 bases. CDR1 and CDR2 (germline): MNHEY, SVGAGI. This CDR3 comprises 15 residues. V was clipped by 7 bases and J by 6 bases; unmatched bases: 8.

The V gene is TRBV27, the J gene TRBJ2-7; TRBD1 aligns across 10 bases. CDR1 and CDR2 from the germline V gene are MNHEY and SMNVEV (reference sequence). CDR3 length: 17 amino acids. The ends lost 6 bases at V and 7 bases at J; junction bases unmatched: 18. The CDR3 DNA reads TGTGCCAGCAGAAAGGTAGTAGGGGACAGGGGAGACCCTGAGCAGTACTTC. Translation gives CASRKVVGDRGDPEQYF.

The gene calls are TRBV5-5 and TRBJ1-2; TRBD1 agrees at 10 bases. The CDR3 consists of 14 residues. Germline CDR1 is SGHKS and CDR2 is YYEKEE (reference sequence). V trimming: 4 bases; J trimming: 8 bases; junction bases outside the gene matches: 8. The CDR3 DNA is TGTGCCAGCAGCAGAGGGACAGGGGAGTACGGCTACACCTTC. Translated: CASSRGTGEYGYTF.

The V and J genes are TRBV4-1 and TRBJ2-1; 10 nucleotides line up with TRBD2. Germline V gives CDR1 MGHRA, CDR2 YSYEKL. Trimming took 0 bases from V and 10 from J; bases not matched to a gene: 12. The CDR3 length is 17 residues. The DNA for the CDR3 is TGCGCCAGCAGCCAAGAAGGACTAGCGGTCGCCTTGGGGGAGCAGTTCTTC. Translating it yields CASSQEGLAVALGEQFF.

The chain employs TRBV3-1 (or the pseudogene TRBV3-2) and TRBJ1-1, with D hard to call. Germline V lookup: CDR1 LGHDT, CDR2 YNNKEL (reference sequence). This CDR3 has 13 residues. Trimming removed 4 bases from V and 6 bases from J, with 12 bases in between. This CDR3 reads CASSPGSGSEAFF. The CDR3 DNA reads TGTGCCAGCAGCCCTGGTTCGGGTTCTGAAGCTTTCTTT.

V is TRBV2 and J is TRBJ1-2; D is uncertain. This CDR3 has 13 residues. The ends were cut back, 6 bases at V and 4 bases at J, with 12 bases in the middle. Per the germline V gene, CDR1 is SNHLY and CDR2 is FYNNEI. CDR3 coding DNA: TGTGCCAGCAGGGACCGGGATTTCTATGGCTACACCTTC. Translation gives CASRDRDFYGYTF.

V usage is TRBV2 and J usage is TRBJ2-7; unclear D gene. The germline gives CDR1 SNHLY, CDR2 FYNNEI. Trimming took off 3 bases at V and 0 bases at J, with 9 bases between the two ends. This CDR3 has 14 residues. CDR3 nucleotides: TGTGCCAGCAGTGACACGAGGATCTCCTACGAGCAGTACTTC. The encoded protein is CASSDTRISYEQYF.

V usage is TRBV7-7 and J usage is TRBJ1-1, with D unclear. The ends were cut back, 2 bases at V and 4 bases at J, with 8 bases in the middle. The CDR3 is 13 amino acids. Germline V lookup: CDR1 SSHAT, CDR2 FNYEAQ (reference sequence). CDR3: CASSLLSSTEAFF. The CDR3 DNA sequence: TGTGCCAGCAGCTTACTTTCCAGCACTGAAGCTTTCTTT.

CDR3 nucleotide sequence: TGCGCCAGCAGCGGCAGGGGGGACACTGAAGCTTTCTTT. Residues: CASSGRGDTEAFF. The gene calls are TRBV4-1 and TRBJ1-1; the match to TRBD1 covers 7 bases. The CDR3 is 13 amino acids. Trimming removed 5 bases from V and 3 bases from J; junction bases left unmatched: 3. Germline lookup yields CDR1 MGHRA and CDR2 YSYEKL.

This clone was counted a few times. V and J are TRBV27 and TRBJ1-2; D not resolved. V gave up 5 bases and J gave up 0 bases, with 16 bases separating them. The CDR3 extends over 16 amino acids. Germline CDR1 reads MNHEY; CDR2 reads SMNVEV (reference sequence). The CDR3 spells CASSPPPQAANYGYTF. In DNA, the CDR3 is TGTGCCAGCAGTCCTCCCCCCCAGGCAGCTAACTATGGCTACACCTTC.

The chain links TRBV7-2 to TRBJ2-1; TRBD1 matches at 9 bases. CDR1 and CDR2 from the germline V gene are SGHTA and FQGNSA. CDR3 length: 14 residues. After removal of 5 bases from V and 4 bases from J, the junction contained 3 bases not matched to a gene. The CDR3 is CASSPGQGYNEQFF. CDR3 DNA: TGTGCCAGCAGCCCCGGACAGGGGTACAATGAGCAGTTCTTC.